The entry below describes one TCR beta chain. Its antigen is undetermined. Here immunoSEQ multiplex PCR was the method, and the copy in TCRdb shows in-frame clones only, minus some. This table holds 7,000 to 10,000 clones, over 95% found once. Germline lookup yields CDR1 SGDLS and CDR2 YYNGEE. This CDR3 is built from 13 residues. The V end was cut by 6 bases, the J end by 5 bases, with 14 bases between. This sample was included in a study of T cells after posttransplantation cyclophosphamide. Study findings and constraints: After PTCy, TRB diversity resembled that of CNI/methotrexate controls.

The related graft donor's blood sample was taken on the day of bone marrow donation. The source material was naive CD8+ T cells sorted from PBMCs. V and J are TRBV9 and TRBJ1-1; tentatively, D is TRBD1 (6 bases). The clonotype was recovered from a man in his forties or fifties in good health, CMV-negative, and a related stem cell transplant donor. The CDR3 protein is CASNREGGTEAFF. CDR3 in DNA: TGTGCCAGCAACAGGGAGGGGGGGACTGAAGCTTTCTTT.